The clone carrying this T cell receptor (beta chain) was counted a single time. Its specificity is not known. RNA was extracted and reverse transcribed into cDNA as the sequencing template. The table came from immunoSEQ multiplex PCR; TCRdb's copy has only in-frame clones and leaves some out. This table holds about 200,000 clones, about three fifths found once. Sample treatment: oral pan-JAK inhibitor, 5-10 mg twice daily. This entry comes from a study of CD8+ T cells in alopecia areata. V was cut by 4 bases and J by 9 bases, with 14 bases left in between. Germline V CDR1 and CDR2: SGHRS, YFSETQ. The CDR3 is 13 residues long. General observations from the study: Across lesional scalp, and particularly alopecia totalis/universalis, clonality surpassed that of normal scalp. TCRs were shared less clearly across patients than in mice, possibly for HLA-related reasons. How baseline CD8+ expansion relates to response remains uncertain (there was one nonresponder).

The clonotype was recovered from a human donor with alopecia areata. The genes are TRBV5-1 and TRBJ2-4, with D perhaps matching TRBD1 or TRBD2 (5 bases each). The sequencing used CD4+ T cells sorted from blood, collected at week 49, from a patient treated with tofacitinib. The CDR3 DNA reads as TGCGCCAGCAGCAGGGACGAAGTGGGCATTCAGTACTTC. Its protein is CASSRDEVGIQYF.